This entry describes one TCR beta chain. Produced via immunoSEQ multiplex PCR; TCRdb's table is partial and in-frame only. Of 150,000 to 200,000 clones in the sample, 93% were seen once. Germline V gene sequence: CDR1 MNHEY, CDR2 SVGAGI. Trimming stripped 8 bases from V and 0 bases from J, with 13 bases between. CDR3 length equals 14 residues. These data are taken from a study of T cell responses to AZD1222 COVID-19 vaccine. The source is an adult in good health. The chain combines TRBV6-5 with TRBJ1-1; D is perhaps TRBD1 (5 bases). Sequenced material: peripheral blood, taken on day 0 of AZD1222 vaccination. The CDR3 DNA follows: TGTGCCAGCGATCCTACGGGACTGAACACTGAAGCTTTCTTT. Protein: CASDPTGLNTEAFF.